The T cell receptor (beta chain) under discussion was sequenced for a study of blood T cell repertoires in COVID-19. Clones were sequenced by immunoSEQ multiplex PCR, and TCRdb holds only the in-frame ones, with some missing. The sample carries around 310,000 clones, roughly 88% recorded once. The CDR3 has 15 amino acids. Trimming removed 3 bases from V and 0 bases from J, with 11 bases in between. In germline, CDR1 is SNHLY, CDR2 FYNNEI. The chain carries TRBV2 and TRBJ1-2; D ambiguous. The receptor's source is a woman aged 45-65 years with active or convalescent COVID-19. Input material: peripheral blood. This chain's CDR3 is CASSEHRAANYGYTF. CDR3 coding DNA: TGTGCCAGCAGTGAGCACAGAGCAGCTAACTATGGCTACACCTTC. Supplemented by reference TRBV2 and TRBJ1-2, the full variable domain reads EPEVTQTPSHQVTQMGQEVILRCVPISNHLYFYWYRQILGQKVEFLVSFYNNEISEKSEIFDDQFSVERPDGSNFTLKIRSTKLEDSAMYFCASSEHRAANYGYTFGSGTRLTVV.